The 10 T cell receptor beta chains presented below share a single source sample, sequenced in a study of human CD8 memory T cell subsets. Construction of TCR beta libraries was accomplished by means of UMI-labeled 5' RACE. With the 5' RACE reads reprocessed, TCRdb shows one record per CDR3 protein and no DNA. Its table lists some 10,000 distinct CDR3 sequences. Input material: CD8+ T cells from PBMCs. These receptor sequences come from a human donor in good health.

The chain links TRBV12-3 or TRBV12-4 to TRBJ2-7; lacking DNA, the TRBD1 call made by TCRdb goes unchecked. This CDR3 is built from 14 residues. The CDR3: CASSLGGGSYEQYF.

The chain uses TRBV10-3 and TRBJ1-6; TCRdb reports TRBD1, a call that lacks DNA to check it against. This CDR3 region has 13 residues. Germline V gives CDR1 ENHRY, CDR2 SYGVKD. The CDR3: CAITSGKNSPLHF.

This sequence joins TRBV5-8 and TRBJ2-7. The CDR3 runs 14 residues. Germline CDR1 SGHTS, CDR2 YDEGEE. This CDR3 reads CASSLPTATYEQYF.

The V and J genes are TRBV5-6 and TRBJ2-7; TCRdb lists TRBD1, though no DNA is available to test this call. Germline CDR1 SGHDT, CDR2 YYEEEE. CDR3 length equals 14 residues. The CDR3 loop is CASSLAEGSYEQYF.

The V call is TRBV29-1, the J call TRBJ2-1; without DNA, the TCRdb call of TRBD1 cannot be checked. The CDR3 totals 16 residues. Per germline, CDR1 SQVTM and CDR2 ANQGSEA. CDR3 loop: CSVEGTLGGSYNEQFF.

The rearrangement joins TRBV20-1 to TRBJ1-6; TCRdb outputs TRBD1, but without DNA this stays unchecked. The CDR3 is 16 residues long. CDR1 DFQATT and CDR2 SNEGSKA come from the germline V gene (reference sequence). CDR3 region: CSARGDRGLYNSPLHF.

The gene calls are TRBV5-6 and TRBJ2-7; the D call of TRBD2 rests on TCRdb alone, since no DNA is present to check it. Germline values: CDR1 SGHDT, CDR2 YYEEEE. There are 14 residues in the CDR3. The CDR3 region is CASGKGLALYEQYF.

This rearrangement joins TRBV6-5 to TRBJ2-5; the D gene TCRdb calls, TRBD1, cannot be checked with no DNA. Germline loops: CDR1 MNHEY, CDR2 SVGAGI. The length of the CDR3 is 12 residues. Here the CDR3 reads CASRDSPGAQYF.

The chain has TRBV28 and TRBJ2-3; the TCRdb D gene call, TRBD1, has no DNA to confirm it. Germline CDR1 MDHEN, CDR2 SYDVKM. The CDR3 extends over 15 amino acids. The CDR3 is CASSAVGAGTDTQYF.

The rearrangement joins TRBV4-1 to TRBJ1-1. Germline values: CDR1 MGHRA, CDR2 YSYEKL. This CDR3 contains 15 residues. This chain's CDR3 is CASSQVGRRDTEAFF.